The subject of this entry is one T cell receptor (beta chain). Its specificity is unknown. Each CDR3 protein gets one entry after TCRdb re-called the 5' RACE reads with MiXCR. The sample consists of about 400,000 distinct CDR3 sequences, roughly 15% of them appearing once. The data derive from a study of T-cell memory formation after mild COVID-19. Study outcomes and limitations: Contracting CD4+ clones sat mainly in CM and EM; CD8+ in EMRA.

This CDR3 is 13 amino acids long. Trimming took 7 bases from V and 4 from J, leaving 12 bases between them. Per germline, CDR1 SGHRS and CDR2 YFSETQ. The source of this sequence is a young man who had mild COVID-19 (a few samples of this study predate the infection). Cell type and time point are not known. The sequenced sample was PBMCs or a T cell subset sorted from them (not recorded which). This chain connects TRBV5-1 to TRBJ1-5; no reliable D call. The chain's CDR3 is CASAEQPNQPQHF. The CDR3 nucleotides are TGCGCCAGCGCGGAACAGCCTAATCAGCCCCAGCATTTT.